This TCR beta chain was recorded in a study of tumor and adjacent non-tumor tissue in lung cancer (dated by TCRdb to between 2018 and 2020). As for the study more broadly: Of the cohort, eleven to twelve patients had adenocarcinoma, 2 had squamous cell carcinoma and 1 had small cell lung cancer. The roughly 15 enrolled patients, of whom approximately 10 were men and 5 were women, were aged about 30 to 80 years and were diagnosed with TNM stage I to III disease. Sequencing generated a total of about 130,000,000 productive TCRbeta reads, averaging roughly 4.3 million reads per sample. Bulk TCRbeta repertoires were compared between lung tumor tissue and matched distant non-tumor lung tissue obtained from 15 lung cancer patients. Over 25 paired specimens, one tumor and one normal lung sample per patient, were profiled by TCRbeta CDR3 sequencing. Here is what the overall study found, with its caveats: With only approximately 16 patients in the cohort, the authors noted that larger samples and more detailed clinical data are needed. The top 100 clones made up a significantly larger cumulative share of the repertoire in normal lung than in tumor tissue. Significantly higher TCR diversity (inverse Simpson) was observed in tumor tissue than in normal lung tissue (approximately 430 vs 150, P = 0.0075, Mann-Whitney U test). Because peripheral blood was not sequenced, the blood TCRbeta repertoires of the lung cancer patients in the study went unexamined. Neither the sequencing platform nor unique molecular identifiers are named or mentioned anywhere in the methods. Significantly higher TCR diversity was found in younger patients, and higher tumor TCR diversity was associated with shorter overall and disease-free survival.

Bulk unsorted tissue served as the source for RNA extraction, and RNA quality was assessed using a NanoDrop ND-1000 and an Agilent 2100. Normal lung samples were distant non-tumor tissue taken more than 3 cm from the tumor edge. Newly diagnosed lung cancer patients without prior chemotherapy who had been admitted for thoracic surgery in China between August and November 2014 were enrolled as donors. Patients who had received previous radiotherapy or chemotherapy, or who had another concurrent cancer, were excluded from the study. Pieces of surgical tissue measuring about 1-2 cm3 were kept in RNAlater solution and held at -80 degrees C until needed. Receptor libraries were prepared by multiplex PCR. The instrument was an Illumina HiSeq 2500. TCRbeta libraries were constructed through three rounds of nested PCR with primers (Table S4) according to protocols modified from ARM-PCR. PCR products of 200-500 bp were gel-excised and purified with the QIAquick gel extraction kit before sequencing. The original pipeline was this. Trimmomatic was used to clean the reads, FLASH merged the cleaned reads into complete CDR3 sequences, and MiTCR assigned the sequences to V(D)J germline segments. Clonal diversity was calculated as the inverse Simpson's index using VDJtools. A read counted as productive if the sequence was in-frame and lacked a premature stop codon. The raw public reads went through TCRdb reprocessing: fastp at Q25, MiXCR clone calling, in-frame beta chains kept. Each record represents a unique CDR3 protein, reported with the most common genes and DNA among its rows. The V and J calls here are based on TCRdb, not the publication. In this sample the table shows 60,000 to 90,000 distinct CDR3 sequences, roughly 70% of which occur a single time. The ten largest make up around a quarter of the sample.

Per the germline V gene, MNHEY is the CDR1 and SVGEGT is the CDR2. The CDR3, cysteine through phenylalanine, is 13 amino acids long. The sequence is cut down to CDR3 DNA, 39 bases in frame from base 1. This clonotype was seen a single time. The specificity of this receptor is unknown. This could be a read error, since a much larger clone is one nucleotide away. The chain employs TRBV6-2 or TRBV6-3 and TRBJ2-5; the D gene is not confidently resolved. The source of this sequence is a woman aged 45-65 years with non-small cell lung cancer. The sequenced sample consisted of distant non-tumor lung tissue. The encoded CDR3 is CVSARRPQETQYF. The DNA is as follows: TGTGTCAGCGCTCGTCGTCCGCAAGAGACCCAGTACTTC.